These 19 T cell receptor beta chains came from one sample sequenced in a study of patients and donors after allogeneic stem cell transplantation. Via MiXCR, TCRdb re-called the RT-PCR reads, giving one row per CDR3 protein. The table has tens of thousands of distinct CDR3 sequences, approximately 26% seen once; the top ten hold more than 20%. Sequencing was performed on blood, either unsorted or a sorted T cell fraction (not recorded which). The source of these receptors is a human donor who was either an allogeneic HSCT recipient or a stem cell or donor lymphocyte infusion donor (not recorded which). It is not recorded whose cells these are; they may come from a transplant donor.

This sequence joins TRBV5-1 and TRBJ1-6, with D unresolved. The length of the CDR3 is 13 residues. Germline loops: CDR1 SGHRS, CDR2 YFSETQ. Between the trimmed V and J ends, which lost 2 bases and 7 bases, there was a span of 7 bases. The CDR3 protein is CASSFTGNSPLHF. The CDR3 DNA reads TGCGCCAGCAGCTTTACGGGCAATTCACCCCTCCACTTT.

This clonotype came up a few times. DNA for the CDR3: TGTGCCACCAGCAGAGTGGGTTGGACTGAAGCTTTCTTT. Translation gives CATSRVGWTEAFF. The rearrangement links TRBV15 to TRBJ1-1; D is ambiguous. The CDR3 contains 13 residues. CDR1 and CDR2 (germline): LNHNV, YYDKDF (reference sequence). The V end was cut by 1 base, the J end by 5 bases, with 8 bases between. Using reference TRBV15 and TRBJ1-1 for the parts outside the CDR3, the full variable domain is DAMVIQNPRYQVTQFGKPVTLSCSQTLNHNVMYWYQQKSSQAPKLLFHYYDKDFNNEADTPDNFQSRRPNTSFCFLDIRSPGLGDTAMYLCATSRVGWTEAFFGQGTRLTVV.

This clonotype was observed a few times. This chain joins TRBV10-3 and TRBJ2-3, with 9 nucleotides matching TRBD2. The ends lost 2 bases at V and 5 bases at J; junction bases unmatched: 11. This CDR3 is 17 amino acids long. Germline V CDR1 and CDR2: ENHRY, SYGVKD. CDR3 nucleotides: TGTGCCATCAGTGAGCCCTTGGTAGCGGGAGTTCGAGATACGCAGTATTTT. It encodes CAISEPLVAGVRDTQYF.

This clonotype came up a few times. The V gene is TRBV20-1, the J gene TRBJ1-5, with D hard to call. V gave up 5 bases and J gave up 0 bases, with 5 bases separating them. The CDR3 has 12 residues. Germline V gene data show CDR1 as DFQATT and CDR2 as SNEGSKA (reference sequence). The CDR3 region has the DNA TGCAGTGCTTCGGATAGCAATCAGCCCCAGCATTTT. It yields the protein CSASDSNQPQHF.

This clonotype was detected ten times or more. This sequence joins TRBV3-1 and TRBJ1-2; TRBD1 is a possible D gene (6 bases). Trimming stripped 4 bases from V and 2 bases from J, with 8 bases between. Looked up from germline, CDR1 is LGHDT and CDR2 is YNNKEL (reference sequence). The CDR3 has 13 residues. CDR3 nucleotides: TGTGCCAGCAGCCTCACAGGGAACTATGGCTACACCTTC. It translates to CASSLTGNYGYTF.

Points on this clonotype: At one of its ends the junction is not consistent with the germline gene, which may arise from a read error. The chain employs TRBV27 and TRBJ1-5; possible D gene TRBD1, 5 bases. CDR1 and CDR2 from the germline V gene are MNHEY and SMNVEV (reference sequence). CDR3 size: 15 residues. CDR3 DNA sequence: TGTGCCAGCAGTGCCCGGGGGGGATACAATCGGCCCCAGCATTTT. This sequence encodes CASSARGGYNRPQHF.

This clonotype showed up just a few times. The V gene is TRBV5-6, the J gene TRBJ2-3; D gene ambiguous. Trimming removed 1 base from V and 6 bases from J, with 9 bases in between. The CDR3 loop spans 13 amino acids. Germline V gene data show CDR1 as SGHDT and CDR2 as YYEEEE. CDR3 sequence reads: CASSLSKGDTQYF. CDR3 in DNA: TGTGCCAGCAGCTTGTCTAAAGGTGATACGCAGTATTTT.

This clonotype came up many times. This chain uses TRBV7-2 with TRBJ1-6; no clear D gene. Germline V CDR1 and CDR2: SGHTA, FQGNSA. With 5 bases removed from V and 9 bases from J, the gap between germline ends came to 14 bases. This CDR3 is 14 amino acids long. The CDR3 spells CASSQTWVGSPLHF. In DNA form, the CDR3 reads TGTGCCAGCAGCCAAACATGGGTTGGTTCACCCCTCCACTTT. Full variable domain (missing parts from reference TRBV7-2 and TRBJ1-6): GAGVSQSPSNKVTEKGKDVELRCDPISGHTALYWYRQSLGQGLEFLIYFQGNSAPDKSGLPSDRFSAERTGGSVSTLTIQRTQQEDSAVYLCASSQTWVGSPLHFGNGTRLTVT.

A few counts support this clonotype. This sequence joins TRBV25-1 and TRBJ2-1, with D possibly matching TRBD1 (6 bases). Germline-derived CDR1 and CDR2 are MGHDK and SYGVNS. The CDR3 loop spans 17 amino acids. Trimming took 4 bases from V and 0 from J, leaving 16 bases between them. The CDR3 loop reads CASSVLGAMSSYNEQFF. CDR3 DNA sequence: TGTGCCAGCAGTGTCTTGGGGGCAATGAGCTCCTACAATGAGCAGTTCTTC.

The genes are TRBV4-2 and TRBJ1-2, with D tentatively TRBD1 (6 bases). Germline V CDR1 and CDR2: LGHNA, YNFKEQ. The CDR3 extends over 15 amino acids. V lost 0 bases and J lost 3, with 11 bases in between. The CDR3 sequence is CASSQDQRGDYGYTF. CDR3 nucleotides: TGTGCCAGCAGCCAAGATCAAAGGGGGGACTATGGCTACACCTTC.

This clonotype was counted a few times. Because it lacks the conserved phenylalanine or tryptophan at the end, this CDR3 is likely a read error. The chain carries TRBV20-1 and TRBJ2-3; 11 bases agree with TRBD2. The germline gives CDR1 DFQATT, CDR2 SNEGSKA (reference sequence). The CDR3 is made up of 15 amino acids. V was clipped by 5 bases and J by 0 bases; unmatched bases: 4. The CDR3 loop reads CSASSGGTSTDTQYL. CDR3 sequence (DNA): TGCAGTGCTTCTAGCGGGGGGACTAGCACAGATACGCAGTATCTT.

The chain joins TRBV10-3 to TRBJ1-1, with TRBD1 matching 8 bases. The CDR3 loop spans 12 amino acids. V lost 10 bases, J lost 3 bases, and 4 bases stayed unmatched. The germline gives CDR1 ENHRY, CDR2 SYGVKD. This CDR3 is CATKTGDTEAFF. The CDR3 DNA is TGTGCCACCAAGACAGGGGACACTGAAGCTTTCTTT.

The V and J genes are TRBV7-8 and TRBJ1-6, with D maybe TRBD1 (6 bases). CDR3 size: 18 residues. The V gene lost 8 bases and the J gene lost 0 bases, with 20 bases spanning the gap. CDR1 and CDR2 from the germline V gene are SGHVS and FQNEAQ. CDR3 sequence: CASHDGGLRSSYNSPLHF. The CDR3 coding sequence is TGTGCCAGCCATGACGGGGGCTTACGGAGCTCCTATAATTCACCCCTCCACTTT. Based on the CDR3 plus reference TRBV7-8 and TRBJ1-6, the full variable domain is GAGVSQSPRYKVAKRGQDVALRCDPISGHVSLFWYQQALGQGPEFLTYFQNEAQLDKSGLPSDRFFAERPEGSVSTLKIQRTQQEDSAVYLCASHDGGLRSSYNSPLHFGNGTRLTVT.

This clonotype was seen more than once but under ten times. The chain is built from TRBV19 and TRBJ1-4; unclear D gene. Trimming left V 1 base short and J 8 bases short, with 14 bases between. Germline V lookup: CDR1 LNHDA, CDR2 SQIVND (reference sequence). This CDR3 spans 15 amino acids. For the CDR3, the DNA is TGTGCCAGTAGTATAGTTGGTCTCCGTCGAGAAAAACTGTTTTTT. This codes for CASSIVGLRREKLFF.

This sequence joins TRBV12-5 and TRBJ1-1; 9 bases match TRBD1. With 5 bases clipped from V and 5 bases from J, the junction kept 6 bases outside the gene matches. The CDR3 sequence is 14 residues long. Looked up from germline, CDR1 is LGHNT and CDR2 is FRNRAP. The DNA of the CDR3 is TGTGCTAGTGGTCAGGGGACAGGGAATACTGAAGCTTTCTTT. Protein sequence: CASGQGTGNTEAFF.

This clonotype was detected only a few times. This chain links TRBV10-3 with TRBJ2-1; 12 bases line up with TRBD2. With 4 bases clipped from V and 7 bases from J, the junction kept 8 bases outside the gene matches. Per the germline V gene, CDR1 is ENHRY and CDR2 is SYGVKD. This CDR3 comprises 16 residues. As DNA, the CDR3 is TGTGCCATCAGTGGACTAGCGGGAGTCTCCTCGAATGAGCAGTTCTTC. Amino acid sequence: CAISGLAGVSSNEQFF.

The chain joins TRBV12-3 or TRBV12-4 to TRBJ1-1; 8 bases match TRBD1. This CDR3 has 15 amino acids. Germline trimming cut 5 bases from V and 1 base from J; bases unmatched to any gene: 6. CDR3 nucleotide sequence: TGTGCCAGCAGTCAAACCGGGACAGGGAACACTGAAGCTTTCTTT. Translating gives CASSQTGTGNTEAFF.

This clonotype was counted ten times or more. The chain carries TRBV12-3 or TRBV12-4 and TRBJ2-5, with TRBD2 identical over 10 bases. J gave up 4 bases and V 6 bases, and 2 bases lay outside the gene matches. The CDR3 consists of 13 residues. CDR3 sequence reads: CASSLAGVETQYF. CDR3 coding DNA: TGTGCCAGCAGCCTAGCGGGAGTAGAGACCCAGTACTTC.

The chain carries TRBV10-3 and TRBJ2-7; no clear D. CDR3 length equals 11 residues. V gave up 9 bases and J gave up 5 bases, with 11 bases separating them. The germline CDR1 and CDR2 sequences are ENHRY and SYGVKD. The CDR3 nucleotides are TGTGCCATGGGAAGGGCCGACGAGCAGTACTTC. The encoded protein is CAMGRADEQYF.